The rows below give T cell receptor beta chains drawn from one sample of a study of cytomegalovirus exposure and HLA in healthy donors. The protocol was immunoSEQ multiplex PCR, while the TCRdb copy is restricted to in-frame clones and leaves out a portion. The sample has under 200,000 clones; about 90% are singletons. The sample taken for sequencing was PBMCs. The receptors stem from a boy aged 2-9 years in good health and CMV-seronegative. CDR3s include the opening cysteine and the closing phenylalanine or tryptophan.

>14|TRBV11-2|TRBJ2-7
CASSSFDRAYEQYF
>19|TRBV18|TRBJ1-3
CASSPRIGEGVSSGNTIYF
>14|TRBV5-6|TRBJ2-3
CASSLGAGGGTQYF
>13|TRBV28|TRBJ1-2
CASSLLGAYGYTF
>15|TRBV2|TRBJ1-2
CASRPGQGEGYGYTF
>14|TRBV7-9|TRBJ1-1
CASSFTGANTEAFF
>18|TRBV13|TRBJ1-4
CASSNIPLKTGREEKLFF
>13|TRBV7-9|TRBJ1-1
CSSSLEGWTEAFF
>13|TRBV5-8|TRBJ2-5
CASSPARGETQYF
>16|TRBV5-6|TRBJ2-1
CASSLALGHKDNEQFF
>14|TRBV5-1|TRBJ1-1
CASIGGGLNTEAFF
>16|TRBV5-1|TRBJ2-1
CASSLSAPGSYNEQFF
>15|TRBV10-1|TRBJ2-1
CASSEEASSYNEQFF
>15|TRBV2|TRBJ2-5
CASSEVGGPYRTQYF